One sample yielded the 13 T cell receptor beta chains listed below, sequenced in a study of Ad26.COV2.S vaccination and SARS-CoV-2 variants. Noted treatment: around 19 received Ad26.COV2.S at low or high dose, single or two shots; 5 received placebo; per-sample allocation not given. The study sampled participants on day 63 after the first vaccine or placebo injection. Profiling relied on immunoSEQ multiplex PCR, and the TCRdb table lists in-frame clones only, not all of them. The sample has some 320,000 clones, roughly 84% seen once. The starting material was peripheral blood, obtained in a trial of Ad26.COV2.S vaccine versus placebo. The receptor source for this set is a person between 18 and 65 years old who received the Ad26.COV2.S COVID-19 vaccine or a placebo.

The CDR3, as DNA: TGTGCCAGCAGCTTAGGAGGGGTTGGAAACACCATATATTTT. It encodes CASSLGGVGNTIYF. The genes are TRBV11-2 and TRBJ1-3; possibly TRBD1 for D (5 bases). The CDR3 has 14 residues. The V and J ends lost 1 base and 3 bases respectively, with 7 bases between them. The germline CDR1 and CDR2 sequences are SGHAT and FQNNGV.

This clone was seen a few times. The chain combines TRBV19 with TRBJ2-7; TRBD1 matches at 9 bases. The CDR3 has 14 amino acids. The ends lost 5 bases at V and 4 bases at J; junction bases unmatched: 6. Germline assignment: CDR1 LNHDA and CDR2 SQIVND (reference sequence). Here the CDR3 reads CASSLRDRAYEQYF. In nucleotides, the CDR3 is TGTGCCAGTAGTCTCCGGGACAGGGCATACGAGCAGTACTTC. Filled out from reference TRBV19 and TRBJ2-7, the complete variable domain reads DGGITQSPKYLFRKEGQNVTLSCEQNLNHDAMYWYRQDPGQGLRLIYYSQIVNDFQKGDIAEGYSVSREKKESFPLTVTSAQKNPTAFYLCASSLRDRAYEQYFGPGTRLTVT.

The chain uses TRBV30 and TRBJ1-6, with 11 positions matching TRBD1. The length of the CDR3 is 15 residues. J gave up 5 bases and V 6 bases, and 6 bases lay outside the gene matches. In germline, CDR1 is GTSNPN, CDR2 SVGIG (reference sequence). CDR3 sequence reads: CACVPGQGDNSPLHF. CDR3 coding DNA: TGTGCCTGCGTCCCGGGACAGGGGGATAATTCACCCCTCCACTTT.

V and J are TRBV24-1 and TRBJ2-2; 10 positions agree with TRBD2. Germline lookup yields CDR1 KGHDR and CDR2 SFDVKD. The trim removed 0 bases at V and 6 bases at J, leaving 12 bases unmatched. The CDR3 length is 19 residues. The CDR3 DNA reads as TGTGCCACCAGTGATTTGATCCGGGCTAGCGGGGGTGTCGCCGGGGAGCTGTTTTTT. It specifies CATSDLIRASGGVAGELFF.

Only one count was recorded for this clone. The J gene is TRBJ1-1, the V gene TRBV30, with unresolved D. V was trimmed by 4 bases and J by 6 bases, leaving 24 bases between them. CDR3 length: 16 amino acids. Germline CDR1 GTSNPN, CDR2 SVGIG (reference sequence). In DNA form, the CDR3 reads TGTGCCTGGACCTGGGCCCGGGGTCTGGCCCTGCCTGAAGCTTTCTTT. It codes for CAWTWARGLALPEAFF.

The chain uses TRBV2 and TRBJ2-3; TRBD1 or TRBD2 may be the D gene (6 bases each). Trimming took 7 bases from V and 2 from J, leaving 16 bases between them. Per the germline V gene, CDR1 is SNHLY and CDR2 is FYNNEI. The CDR3 extends over 15 amino acids. The CDR3 protein is CASTALGGITDTQYF. The CDR3 DNA follows: TGTGCCAGCACCGCTTTAGGGGGGATCACAGATACGCAGTATTTT.

The chain carries TRBV20-1 and TRBJ1-2; possibly TRBD1 for D (6 bases). Germline V lookup: CDR1 DFQATT, CDR2 SNEGSKA (reference sequence). The length of the CDR3 is 12 residues. Trimming shortened V by 3 bases and J by 4 bases, and 9 bases separated the two germline ends. CDR3 protein: CSASLGGYGYTF. DNA for the CDR3: TGCAGTGCTAGTTTAGGGGGCTATGGCTACACCTTC.

The CDR3 is CASSDPRTSVYEQYF. As DNA, the CDR3 is TGTGCCAGTAGTGATCCCCGGACTAGCGTATACGAGCAGTACTTC. The V and J genes are TRBV19 and TRBJ2-7; 9 bases map to TRBD2. Per the germline V gene, CDR1 is LNHDA and CDR2 is SQIVND (reference sequence). V shed 5 bases, J shed 4 bases, and the junction held 9 bases outside the gene matches. This CDR3 spans 15 amino acids.

The J gene is TRBJ2-5, the V gene TRBV5-4; 11 bases line up with TRBD2. Germline-derived CDR1 and CDR2 are SGHNT and YYREEE (reference sequence). This CDR3 region has 16 residues. The trim removed 4 bases at V and 2 bases at J, leaving 7 bases unmatched. The CDR3 nucleotides are TGTGCCAGCAGCGGGAGACTAGCGGGGCTACAAGAGACCCAGTACTTC. Its translation: CASSGRLAGLQETQYF.

The rearrangement uses TRBV27 and TRBJ2-7; weak D call: TRBD1 (7 bases). Trimming left V 4 bases short and J 2 bases short, with 12 bases between. The length of the CDR3 is 14 residues. Germline V gene sequence: CDR1 MNHEY, CDR2 SMNVEV (reference sequence). CDR3 nucleotides: TGTGCCAGCAGTTGGAGGGGGCCTGCCTACGAGCAGTACTTC. Protein: CASSWRGPAYEQYF.

This chain uses TRBV18 with TRBJ1-5; possibly TRBD1 for D (5 bases). V lost 1 base to trimming and J lost 7 bases, with 14 bases between them. This CDR3 has 15 amino acids. CDR1 KGHSH and CDR2 LQKENI come from the germline V gene. The CDR3 nucleotides are TGTGCCAGCTCACCACTCGGGGGTGGGGGGCAGCCCCAGCATTTT. Its protein is CASSPLGGGGQPQHF.

The chain employs TRBV30 and TRBJ2-5, with D perhaps matching TRBD2 (5 bases). Per the germline V gene, CDR1 is GTSNPN and CDR2 is SVGIG (reference sequence). The CDR3 is made up of 12 amino acids. Trimming shortened V by 0 bases and J by 4 bases, and 6 bases separated the two germline ends. Here the CDR3 DNA reads TGTGCCTGGAGTGTACGGGGAGAGACCCAGTACTTC. This codes for CAWSVRGETQYF.

The V call is TRBV18, the J call TRBJ1-5, with D possibly being TRBD1 (6 bases). The ends were cut back, 6 bases at V and 5 bases at J, with 14 bases in the middle. The CDR3 is made up of 14 amino acids. The germline gives CDR1 KGHSH, CDR2 LQKENI. The CDR3 reads CASSRGQLDQPQHF. In DNA form, the CDR3 reads TGTGCCAGCTCCCGCGGACAGTTAGATCAGCCCCAGCATTTT. Together with reference TRBV18 and TRBJ1-5, the CDR3 gives the full variable domain: NAGVMQNPRHLVRRRGQEARLRCSPMKGHSHVYWYRQLPEEGLKFMVYLQKENIIDESGMPKERFSAEFPKEGPSILRIQQVVRGDSAAYFCASSRGQLDQPQHFGDGTRLSIL.